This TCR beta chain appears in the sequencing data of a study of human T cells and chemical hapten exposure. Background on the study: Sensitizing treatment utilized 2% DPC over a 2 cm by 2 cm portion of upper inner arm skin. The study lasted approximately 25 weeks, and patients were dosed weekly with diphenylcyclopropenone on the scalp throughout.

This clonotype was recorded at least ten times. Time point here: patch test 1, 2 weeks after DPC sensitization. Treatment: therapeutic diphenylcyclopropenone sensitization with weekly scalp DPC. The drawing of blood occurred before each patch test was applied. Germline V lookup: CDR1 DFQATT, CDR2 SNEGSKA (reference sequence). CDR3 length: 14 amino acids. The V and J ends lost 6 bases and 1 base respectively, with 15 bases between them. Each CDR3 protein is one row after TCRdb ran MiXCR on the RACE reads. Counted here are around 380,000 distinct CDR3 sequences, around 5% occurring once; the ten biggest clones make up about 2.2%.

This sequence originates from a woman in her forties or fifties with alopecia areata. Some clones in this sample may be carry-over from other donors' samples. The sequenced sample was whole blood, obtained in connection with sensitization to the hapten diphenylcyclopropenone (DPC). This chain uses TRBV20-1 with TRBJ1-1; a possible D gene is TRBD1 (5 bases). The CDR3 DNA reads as TGCAGTGCCAAGCGGGGAGGGGCGAACACTGAAGCTTTCTTT. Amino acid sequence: CSAKRGGANTEAFF.